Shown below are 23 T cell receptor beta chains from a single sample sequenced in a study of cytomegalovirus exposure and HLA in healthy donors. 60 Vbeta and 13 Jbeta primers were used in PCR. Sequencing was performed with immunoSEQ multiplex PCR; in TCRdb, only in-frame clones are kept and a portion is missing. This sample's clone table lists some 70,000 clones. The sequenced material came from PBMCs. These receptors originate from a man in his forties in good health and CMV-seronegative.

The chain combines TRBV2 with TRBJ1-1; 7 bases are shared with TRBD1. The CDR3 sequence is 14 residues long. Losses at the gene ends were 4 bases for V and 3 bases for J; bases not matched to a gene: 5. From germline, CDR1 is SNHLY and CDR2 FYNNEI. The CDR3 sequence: CASSGQGGYTEAFF. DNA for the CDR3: TGTGCCAGCAGTGGTCAGGGGGGATACACTGAAGCTTTCTTT.

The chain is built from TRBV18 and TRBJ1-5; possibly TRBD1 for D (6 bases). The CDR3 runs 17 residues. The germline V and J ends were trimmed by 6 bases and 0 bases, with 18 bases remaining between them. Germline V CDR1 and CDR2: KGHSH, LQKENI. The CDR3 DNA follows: TGTGCCAGCTCGCCCGACAGGAGTTCCTATAGCAATCAGCCCCAGCATTTT. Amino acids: CASSPDRSSYSNQPQHF.

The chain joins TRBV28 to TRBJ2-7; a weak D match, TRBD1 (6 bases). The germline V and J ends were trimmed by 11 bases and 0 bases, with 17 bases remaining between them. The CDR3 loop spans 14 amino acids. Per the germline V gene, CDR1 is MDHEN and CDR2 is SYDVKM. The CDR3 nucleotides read TGTGCCTGCCAACAGGGTGATTACTCCTACGAGCAGTACTTC. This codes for CACQQGDYSYEQYF.

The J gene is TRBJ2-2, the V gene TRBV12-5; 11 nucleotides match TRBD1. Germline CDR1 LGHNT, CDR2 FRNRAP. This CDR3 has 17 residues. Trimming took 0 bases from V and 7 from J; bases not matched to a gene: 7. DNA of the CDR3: TGTGCTAGTGGTTTGGTTTGGACAGGGGGCGCAGGCGGGGAGCTGTTTTTT. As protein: CASGLVWTGGAGGELFF.

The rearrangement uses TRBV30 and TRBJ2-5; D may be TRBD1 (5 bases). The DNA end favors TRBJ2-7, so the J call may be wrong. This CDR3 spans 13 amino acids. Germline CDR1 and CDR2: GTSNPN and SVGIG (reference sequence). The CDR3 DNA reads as TGTGCCTGGAGGAAGGGGCCTAGAGGCGAGCAGTACTTC. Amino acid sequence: CAWRKGPRGEQYF.

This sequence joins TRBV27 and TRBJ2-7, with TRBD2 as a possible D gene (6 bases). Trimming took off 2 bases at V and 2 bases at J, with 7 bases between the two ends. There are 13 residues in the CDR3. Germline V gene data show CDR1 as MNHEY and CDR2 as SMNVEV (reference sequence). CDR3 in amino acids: CASSLPGAYEQYF. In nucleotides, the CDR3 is TGTGCCAGCAGTTTACCGGGGGCCTACGAGCAGTACTTC.

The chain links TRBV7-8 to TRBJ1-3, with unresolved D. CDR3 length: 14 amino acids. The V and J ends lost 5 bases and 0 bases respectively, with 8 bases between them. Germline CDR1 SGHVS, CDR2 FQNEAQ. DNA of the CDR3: TGTGCCAGCAGCGACAATTTCTCTGGAAACACCATATATTTT. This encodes CASSDNFSGNTIYF.

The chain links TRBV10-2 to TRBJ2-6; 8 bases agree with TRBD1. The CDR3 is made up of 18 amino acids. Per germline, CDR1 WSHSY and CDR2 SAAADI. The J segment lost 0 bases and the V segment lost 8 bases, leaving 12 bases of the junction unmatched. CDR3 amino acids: CASQNLRDRSSGANVLTF. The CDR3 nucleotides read TGCGCCAGCCAAAATCTACGGGACAGGAGCTCTGGGGCCAACGTCCTGACTTTC.

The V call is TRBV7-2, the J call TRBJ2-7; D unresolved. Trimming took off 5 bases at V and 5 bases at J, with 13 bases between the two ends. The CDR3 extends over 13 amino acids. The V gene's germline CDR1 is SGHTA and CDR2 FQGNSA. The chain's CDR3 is CASSLPEYDEQYF. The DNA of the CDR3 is TGTGCCAGCAGCCTCCCAGAATACGACGAGCAGTACTTC.

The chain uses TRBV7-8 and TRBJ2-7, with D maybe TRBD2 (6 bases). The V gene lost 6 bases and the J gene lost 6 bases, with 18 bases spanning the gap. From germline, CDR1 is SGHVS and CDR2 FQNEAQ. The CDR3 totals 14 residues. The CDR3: CASSGGGTWGEQYF. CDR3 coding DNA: TGTGCCAGCAGTGGGGGAGGCACCTGGGGCGAGCAGTACTTC.

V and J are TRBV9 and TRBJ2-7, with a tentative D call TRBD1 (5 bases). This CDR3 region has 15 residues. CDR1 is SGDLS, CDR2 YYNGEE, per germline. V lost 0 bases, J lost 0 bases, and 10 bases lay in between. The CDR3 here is CASSVGEGVSYEQYF. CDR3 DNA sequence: TGTGCCAGCAGCGTAGGGGAAGGGGTCTCCTACGAGCAGTACTTC.

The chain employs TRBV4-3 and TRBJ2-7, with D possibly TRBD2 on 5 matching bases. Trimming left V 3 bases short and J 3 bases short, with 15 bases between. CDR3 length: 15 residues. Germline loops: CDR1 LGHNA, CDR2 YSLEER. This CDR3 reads CASSQPNSGYYEQYF. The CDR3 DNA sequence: TGCGCCAGCAGCCAGCCTAACTCGGGGTACTACGAGCAGTACTTC.

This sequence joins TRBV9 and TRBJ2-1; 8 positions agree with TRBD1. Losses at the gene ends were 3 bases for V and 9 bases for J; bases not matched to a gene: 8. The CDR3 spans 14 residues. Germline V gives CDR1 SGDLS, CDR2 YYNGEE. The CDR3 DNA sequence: TGTGCCAGCAGCGCACGGACAGGGCAGGGTGAGCAGTTCTTC. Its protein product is CASSARTGQGEQFF.

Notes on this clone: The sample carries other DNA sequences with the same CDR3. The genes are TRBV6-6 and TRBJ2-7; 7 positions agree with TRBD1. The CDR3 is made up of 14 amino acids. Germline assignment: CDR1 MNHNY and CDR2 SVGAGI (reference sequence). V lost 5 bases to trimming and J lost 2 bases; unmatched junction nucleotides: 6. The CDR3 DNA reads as TGTGCCAGCAGTCCCCTACAGGGGACCTACGAGCAGTACTTC. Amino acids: CASSPLQGTYEQYF.

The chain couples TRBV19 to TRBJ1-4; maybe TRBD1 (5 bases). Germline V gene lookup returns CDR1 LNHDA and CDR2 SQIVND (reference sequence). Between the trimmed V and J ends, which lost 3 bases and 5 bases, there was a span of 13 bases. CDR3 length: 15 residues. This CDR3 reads CASSMQPRQNEKLFF. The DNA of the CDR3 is TGTGCCAGTAGTATGCAGCCTAGACAGAATGAAAAACTGTTTTTT. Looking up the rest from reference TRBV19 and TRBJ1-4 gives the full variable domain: DGGITQSPKYLFRKEGQNVTLSCEQNLNHDAMYWYRQDPGQGLRLIYYSQIVNDFQKGDIAEGYSVSREKKESFPLTVTSAQKNPTAFYLCASSMQPRQNEKLFFGSGTQLSVL.

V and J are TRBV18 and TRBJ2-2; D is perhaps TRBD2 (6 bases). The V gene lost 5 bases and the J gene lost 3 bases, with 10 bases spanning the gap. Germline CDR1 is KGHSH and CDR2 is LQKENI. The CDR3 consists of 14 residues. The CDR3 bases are TGTGCCAGCTCAAAGGGACTTGACACCGGGGAGCTGTTTTTT. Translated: CASSKGLDTGELFF.

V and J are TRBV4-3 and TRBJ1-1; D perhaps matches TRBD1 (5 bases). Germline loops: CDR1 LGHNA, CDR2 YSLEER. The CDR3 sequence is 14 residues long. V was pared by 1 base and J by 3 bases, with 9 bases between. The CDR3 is CASSQVDSHTEAFF. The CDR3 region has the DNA TGCGCCAGCAGCCAAGTAGACAGTCACACTGAAGCTTTCTTT.

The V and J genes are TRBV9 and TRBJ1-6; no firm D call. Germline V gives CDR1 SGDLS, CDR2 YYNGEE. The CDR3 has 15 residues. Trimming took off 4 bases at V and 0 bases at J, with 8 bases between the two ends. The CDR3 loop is CASSPQSSYNSPLHF. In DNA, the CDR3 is TGTGCCAGCAGCCCACAGAGCTCCTATAATTCACCCCTCCACTTT.

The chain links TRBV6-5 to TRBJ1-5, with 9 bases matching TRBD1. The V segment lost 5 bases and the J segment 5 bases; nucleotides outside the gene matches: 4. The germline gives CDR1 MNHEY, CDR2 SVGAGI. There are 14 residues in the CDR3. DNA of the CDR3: TGTGCCAGCAGTAGGACAGGGGCTCATCAGCCCCAGCATTTT. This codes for CASSRTGAHQPQHF.

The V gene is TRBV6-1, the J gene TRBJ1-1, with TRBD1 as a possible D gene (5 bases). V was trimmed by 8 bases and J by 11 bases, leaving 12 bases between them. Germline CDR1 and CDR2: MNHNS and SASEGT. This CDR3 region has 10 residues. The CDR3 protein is CASGAGMAFF. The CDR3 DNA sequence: TGTGCCAGCGGGGCAGGTATGGCTTTCTTT.

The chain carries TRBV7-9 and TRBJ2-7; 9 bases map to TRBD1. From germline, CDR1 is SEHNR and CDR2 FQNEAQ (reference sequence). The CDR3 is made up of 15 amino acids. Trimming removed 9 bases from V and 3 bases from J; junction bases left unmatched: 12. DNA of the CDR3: TGTGCCAGTAGCACCCGGACAGGGGTTGGCTACGAGCAGTACTTC. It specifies CASSTRTGVGYEQYF.

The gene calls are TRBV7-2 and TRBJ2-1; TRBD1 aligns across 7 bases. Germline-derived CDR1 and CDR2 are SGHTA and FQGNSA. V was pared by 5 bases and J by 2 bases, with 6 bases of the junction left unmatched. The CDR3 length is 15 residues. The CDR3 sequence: CASSAGTATYNEQFF. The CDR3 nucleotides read TGTGCCAGCAGCGCCGGGACAGCTACCTACAATGAGCAGTTCTTC.

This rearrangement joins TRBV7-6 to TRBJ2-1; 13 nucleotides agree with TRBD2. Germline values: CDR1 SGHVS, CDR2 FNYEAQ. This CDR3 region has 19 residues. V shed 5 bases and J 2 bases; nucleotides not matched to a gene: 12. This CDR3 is CASSTTVWTSGSPYNEQFF. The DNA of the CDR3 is TGTGCCAGCAGCACTACCGTGTGGACTAGCGGGAGTCCCTACAATGAGCAGTTCTTC.